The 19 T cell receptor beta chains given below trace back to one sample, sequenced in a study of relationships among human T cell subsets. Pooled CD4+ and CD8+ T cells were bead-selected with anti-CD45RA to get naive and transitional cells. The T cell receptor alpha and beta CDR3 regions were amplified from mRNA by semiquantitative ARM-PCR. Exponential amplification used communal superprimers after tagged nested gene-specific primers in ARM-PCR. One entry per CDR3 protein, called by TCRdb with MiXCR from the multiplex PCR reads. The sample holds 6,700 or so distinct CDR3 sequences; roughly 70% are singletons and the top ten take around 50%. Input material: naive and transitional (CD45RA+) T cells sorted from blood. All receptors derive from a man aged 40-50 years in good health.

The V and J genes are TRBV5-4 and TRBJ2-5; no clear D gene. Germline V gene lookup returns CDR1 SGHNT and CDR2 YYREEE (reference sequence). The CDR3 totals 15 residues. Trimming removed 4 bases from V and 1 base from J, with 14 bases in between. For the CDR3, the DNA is TGTGCCAGCAGCCCGGCGGCGGCTACCCAAGAGACCCAGTACTTC. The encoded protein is CASSPAAATQETQYF.

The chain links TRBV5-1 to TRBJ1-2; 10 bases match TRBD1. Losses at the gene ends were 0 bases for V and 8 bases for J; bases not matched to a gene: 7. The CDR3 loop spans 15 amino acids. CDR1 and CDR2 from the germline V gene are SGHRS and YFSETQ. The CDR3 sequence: CASSLDWGQGTGYTF. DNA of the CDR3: TGCGCCAGCAGCTTGGACTGGGGACAGGGGACCGGCTACACCTTC.

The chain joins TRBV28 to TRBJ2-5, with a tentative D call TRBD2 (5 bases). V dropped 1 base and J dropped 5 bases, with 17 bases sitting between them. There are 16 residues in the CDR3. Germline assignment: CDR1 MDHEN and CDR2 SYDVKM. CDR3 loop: CASSLLRARGLETQYF. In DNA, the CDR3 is TGTGCCAGCAGTTTATTGAGGGCCAGAGGGTTGGAGACCCAGTACTTC.

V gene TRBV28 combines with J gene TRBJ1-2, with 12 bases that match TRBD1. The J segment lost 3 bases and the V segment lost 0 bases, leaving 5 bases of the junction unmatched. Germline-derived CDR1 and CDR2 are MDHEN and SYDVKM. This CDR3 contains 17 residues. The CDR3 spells CASSLWGQGASDYGYTF. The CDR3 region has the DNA TGTGCCAGCAGTTTATGGGGACAGGGGGCTTCAGACTATGGCTACACCTTC.

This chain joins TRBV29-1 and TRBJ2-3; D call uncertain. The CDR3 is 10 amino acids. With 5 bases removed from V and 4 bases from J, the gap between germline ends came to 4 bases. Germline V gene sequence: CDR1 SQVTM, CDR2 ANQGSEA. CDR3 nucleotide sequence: TGCAGCGTTCCCTCAGATACGCAGTATTTT. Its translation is CSVPSDTQYF.

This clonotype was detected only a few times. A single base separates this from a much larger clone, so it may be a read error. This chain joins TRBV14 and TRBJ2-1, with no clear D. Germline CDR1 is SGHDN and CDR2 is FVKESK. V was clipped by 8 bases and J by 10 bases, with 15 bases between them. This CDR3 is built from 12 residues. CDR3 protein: CASGSGIGEQFF. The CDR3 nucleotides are TGTGCCAGCGGGTCCGGTATCGGCGAGCAGTTCTTC. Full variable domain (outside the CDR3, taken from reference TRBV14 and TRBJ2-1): EAGVTQFPSHSVIEKGQTVTLRCDPISGHDNLYWYRRVMGKEIKFLLHFVKESKQDESGMPNNRFLAERTGGTYSTLKVQPAELEDSGVYFCASGSGIGEQFFGPGTRLTVL.

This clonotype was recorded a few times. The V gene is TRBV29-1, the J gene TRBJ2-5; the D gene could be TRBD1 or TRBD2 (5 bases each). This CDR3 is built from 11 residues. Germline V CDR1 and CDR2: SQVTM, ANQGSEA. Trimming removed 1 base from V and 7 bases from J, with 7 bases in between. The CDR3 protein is CSVEVGRTQYF. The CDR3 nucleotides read TGCAGCGTTGAAGTGGGACGGACCCAGTACTTC.

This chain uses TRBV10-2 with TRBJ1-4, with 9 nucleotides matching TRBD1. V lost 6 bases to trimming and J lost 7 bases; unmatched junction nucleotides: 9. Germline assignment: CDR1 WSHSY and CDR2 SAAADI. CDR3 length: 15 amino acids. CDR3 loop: CASRAGTGPSEKLFF. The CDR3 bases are TGCGCCAGCAGAGCCGGGACAGGGCCGAGTGAAAAACTGTTTTTT.

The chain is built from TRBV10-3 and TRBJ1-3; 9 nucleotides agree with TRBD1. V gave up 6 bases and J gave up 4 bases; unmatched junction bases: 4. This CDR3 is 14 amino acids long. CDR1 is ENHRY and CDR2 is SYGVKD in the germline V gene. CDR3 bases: TGTGCCATCAGCGGGACAGGGCGAGGAAACACCATATATTTT. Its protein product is CAISGTGRGNTIYF.

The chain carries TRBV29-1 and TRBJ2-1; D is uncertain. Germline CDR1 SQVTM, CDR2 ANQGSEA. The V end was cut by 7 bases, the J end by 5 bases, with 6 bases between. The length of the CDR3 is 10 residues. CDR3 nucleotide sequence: TGCAGCGCAGCAAACAATGAGCAGTTCTTC. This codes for CSAANNEQFF.

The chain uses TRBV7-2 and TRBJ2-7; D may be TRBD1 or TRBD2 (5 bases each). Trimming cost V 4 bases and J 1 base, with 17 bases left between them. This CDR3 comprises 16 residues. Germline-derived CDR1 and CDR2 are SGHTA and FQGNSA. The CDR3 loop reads CASSSAGGSGSYEQYF. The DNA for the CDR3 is TGTGCCAGCAGCTCAGCTGGGGGATCTGGGTCCTACGAGCAGTACTTC.

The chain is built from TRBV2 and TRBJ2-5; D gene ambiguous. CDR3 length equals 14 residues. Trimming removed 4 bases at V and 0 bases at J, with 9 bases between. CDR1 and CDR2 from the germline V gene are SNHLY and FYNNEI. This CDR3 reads CASSGQPYQETQYF. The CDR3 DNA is TGTGCCAGCAGTGGTCAGCCGTACCAAGAGACCCAGTACTTC.

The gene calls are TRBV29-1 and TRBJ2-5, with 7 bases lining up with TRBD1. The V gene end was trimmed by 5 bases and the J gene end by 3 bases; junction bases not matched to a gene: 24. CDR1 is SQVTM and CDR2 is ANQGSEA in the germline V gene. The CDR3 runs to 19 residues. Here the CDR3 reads CSVPTYLPGQPTPKETQYF. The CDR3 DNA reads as TGCAGCGTTCCCACCTACCTACCGGGACAGCCTACGCCAAAAGAGACCCAGTACTTC.

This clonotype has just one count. This CDR3 is CASSQETANTEAFF. DNA of the CDR3: TGTGCCAGCAGCCAAGAGACGGCGAACACTGAAGCTTTCTTT. The chain carries TRBV3-1 and TRBJ1-1; D unresolved. In germline, CDR1 is LGHDT, CDR2 YNNKEL (reference sequence). The CDR3 is 14 residues long. Deletions cut 0 bases from V and 1 base from J, with 6 bases between.

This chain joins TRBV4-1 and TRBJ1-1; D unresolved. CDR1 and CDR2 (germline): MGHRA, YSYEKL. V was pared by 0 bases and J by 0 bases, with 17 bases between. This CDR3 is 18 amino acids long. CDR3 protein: CASSQEGGEGRLNTEAFF. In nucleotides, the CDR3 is TGCGCCAGCAGCCAAGAAGGCGGTGAGGGCAGATTGAACACTGAAGCTTTCTTT.

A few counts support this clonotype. In DNA form, the CDR3 reads TGTGCCTGGAGTGAGGCAATGACTATCAAACCCCAGCATTTT. Its protein is CAWSEAMTIKPQHF. V usage is TRBV30 and J usage is TRBJ1-5; D remains ambiguous. CDR1 is GTSNPN, CDR2 SVGIG, per germline (reference sequence). The CDR3 sequence is 14 residues long. V gave up 1 base and J gave up 10 bases, with 17 bases separating them.

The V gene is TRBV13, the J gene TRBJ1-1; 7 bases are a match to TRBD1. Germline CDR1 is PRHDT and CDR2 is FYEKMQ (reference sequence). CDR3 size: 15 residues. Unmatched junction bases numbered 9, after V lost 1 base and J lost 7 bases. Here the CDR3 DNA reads TGTGCCAGCAGCTTAGACGGACAGGCGCTTAATGAAGCTTTCTTT. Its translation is CASSLDGQALNEAFF.

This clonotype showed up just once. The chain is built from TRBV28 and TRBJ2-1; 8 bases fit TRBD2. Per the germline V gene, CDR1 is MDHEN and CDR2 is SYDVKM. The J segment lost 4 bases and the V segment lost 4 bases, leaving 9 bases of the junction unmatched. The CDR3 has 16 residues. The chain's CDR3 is CASSSQLAEVYNEQFF. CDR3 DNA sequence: TGTGCCAGCAGTTCGCAACTAGCGGAAGTTTACAATGAGCAGTTCTTC.

As DNA, the CDR3 is TGTGCCAGCAGTTTAGCGGGGGGTAACACAGATACGCAGTATTTT. Protein product: CASSLAGGNTDTQYF. The V gene is TRBV28, the J gene TRBJ2-3; 8 bases match TRBD2. Germline-derived CDR1 and CDR2 are MDHEN and SYDVKM. This CDR3 has 15 residues. Trimming took 2 bases from V and 2 from J; bases not matched to a gene: 3.